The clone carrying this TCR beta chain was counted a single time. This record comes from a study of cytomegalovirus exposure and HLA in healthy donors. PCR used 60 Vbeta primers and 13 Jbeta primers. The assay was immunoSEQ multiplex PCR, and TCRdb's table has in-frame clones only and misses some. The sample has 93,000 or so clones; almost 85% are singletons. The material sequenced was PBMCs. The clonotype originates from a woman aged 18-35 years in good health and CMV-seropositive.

For the CDR3, the DNA is TGTGCCAGCAAGCTGAACAGCGGGGATTTTGGCTACACCTTC. Its protein product is CASKLNSGDFGYTF. V and J are TRBV27 and TRBJ1-2; D gene uncertain. The germline V and J ends were trimmed by 7 bases and 7 bases, with 19 bases remaining between them. This CDR3 is built from 14 residues. The germline V gene encodes CDR1 MNHEY and CDR2 SMNVEV (reference sequence).